This T cell receptor beta chain was identified in a study of T cells in localized non-small cell lung cancer. Findings and limits, study-wide: It remains possible that heterogeneity exists, since only one tumor region was sequenced.

As for this clone: Its specificity is not known.

The length of the CDR3 is 12 residues. Per the germline V gene, CDR1 is SGHNT and CDR2 is YENEEA. V lost 5 bases, J lost 5 bases, and 10 bases lay in between. Generated by immunoSEQ multiplex PCR, the TCRdb table keeps only in-frame clones and is missing some. The table records approximately 35,000 clones, around 92% of them present only once. The sequence came from a female donor at least 60 years old with stage I lung adenocarcinoma. Sequences were derived from peripheral blood, sampled before any cancer treatment. The chain joins TRBV11-3 to TRBJ2-7, with D unclear. The CDR3 DNA is TGTGCCAGCAGCGACCGGACGGACGAGCAGTACTTC. Its translation: CASSDRTDEQYF. Full variable domain (missing parts from reference TRBV11-3 and TRBJ2-7): EAGVVQSPRYKIIEKKQPVAFWCNPISGHNTLYWYLQNLGQGPELLIRYENEEAVDDSQLPKDRFSAERLKGVDSTLKIQPAELGDSAVYLCASSDRTDEQYFGPGTRLTVT.